What follows describes a single T cell receptor beta chain. Its specificity is not known. The read terminates 3 residues ahead of where the CDR3 ends, so the germline J gene completes it. These data are taken from a study of T cells in women clearing cervical HPV infection. Here immunoSEQ multiplex PCR was the method, and the copy in TCRdb shows in-frame clones only, minus some. Its table records 44,000 or so clones. The V gene end was trimmed by 3 bases and the J gene end by 6 bases; junction bases not matched to a gene: 2. The CDR3 contains 14 residues. The germline V gene encodes CDR1 PRHDT and CDR2 FYEKMQ (reference sequence). Study outcomes and limitations: Controls had more TRBV6-7 (approximately 0.15%) than cases (around 0.11%).

The J gene is TRBJ2-1, the V gene TRBV13; TRBD2 matches at 10 bases. Sequencing was carried out using blood buffy coat. The sequence was obtained from a woman aged 18-69 years with a cervical HPV16 infection that either progressed to CIN3+ or cleared (not recorded which). The CDR3 loop reads CASSFTSGINEQFF. CDR3 DNA, as far as it was read: TGTGCCAGCAGCTTCACTAGCGGGATCAATGAG.